This T cell receptor beta chain emerged from a study of T-cell memory formation after mild COVID-19. General study results and limits: Of the contracting clones, CD4+ ones lay mainly in CM and EM, and CD8+ ones in EMRA. Later expanders leaned CD4+, whereas clones that contracted between day 15 and 85 were balanced CD4/CD8.

The authors produced TCR alpha and TCR beta cDNA libraries with sample barcodes and UMIs by 5'RACE using constant-segment primers. One entry per CDR3 protein results from TCRdb running MiXCR on the 5' RACE reads. This table has 100,000 to 150,000 distinct CDR3 sequences, over 15% appearing once. With respect to this clonotype: Its target is unknown.

This clonotype was obtained from a man aged 18 to 30 who had mild COVID-19 (a few samples of this study predate the infection). Cell type and time point are not known. Sequenced input: PBMCs or a T cell subset sorted from them (not recorded which).

This CDR3 reads CSAPPGGGPKNIQYF. The CDR3 DNA sequence: TGCAGTGCTCCTCCGGGCGGGGGGCCCAAAAACATTCAGTACTTC. The V and J genes are TRBV20-1 and TRBJ2-4; 8 bases match TRBD2. CDR1 is DFQATT and CDR2 is SNEGSKA in the germline V gene (reference sequence). CDR3 length equals 15 residues. J lost 2 bases, V lost 5 bases, and 8 bases had no gene match.